These 7 T cell receptor delta chains were sequenced from one sample in a study of γδ T cells in repeated Plasmodium falciparum infection. Flow sorting of PBMC yielded separate Vgamma9/Vdelta2+ and Vdelta2-negative gammadelta T cell populations for bulk repertoire analysis. TCRdb processed the multiplex PCR reads again with the CATT caller. The data hold 85,000 to 90,000 delta-chain clones, with 1.4% to 1.5% observed a single time. Sequences were obtained from gamma-delta T cells from blood. The receptors stem from a pool of human donors (malaria-infected and uninfected, not separated).

This clone was seen a handful of times. For this DNA, TCRdb reports the protein of a much larger clone, which diverges at residue 12, most likely from a read error; the protein presented here is translated directly from the DNA. This chain joins TRDV2 and TRDJ1, with 11 bases matching TRDD3. With 3 bases clipped from V and 1 base from J, the junction kept 12 bases outside the gene matches. This CDR3 is 18 amino acids long. Germline values: CDR1 GEAIGNYY, CDR2 EKD. The CDR3 reads CACDSLLGDKVSTDKLIF. The CDR3, as DNA: TGTGCCTGTGACTCCTTACTGGGGGATAAAGTCAGCACCGATAAACTCATCTTT.

Notes on this clone: TCRdb shows a much larger clone's protein in place of this DNA's translation, and the two differ at residue 17, likely through a read error; the protein shown is translated from the DNA. The chain has TRDV1 and TRDJ1; the D gene is possibly TRDD2 (7 bases). CDR3 length: 19 amino acids. In germline, CDR1 is TSWWSYY, CDR2 QGS. This chain's CDR3 is CALGDDYTWGFLPTDKRIF. CDR3 bases: TGTGCTCTTGGGGATGACTATACGTGGGGGTTCCTACCCACCGATAAACGCATCTTT.

This clone was picked up a small number of times. TCRdb attributes to this sequence the protein of a much larger clone, which differs from the DNA translation at residue 19; a read error is likely, and the protein displayed is translated from the DNA. The chain combines TRDV1 with TRDJ1; 11 bases agree with TRDD3. The J gene is not listed in TCRdb, so it was assigned here from a DNA match to germline. There are 25 residues in the CDR3. Germline V CDR1 and CDR2: TSWWSYY, QGS. After removal of 6 bases from V and 0 bases from J, the junction contained 33 bases not matched to a gene. The CDR3 region has the DNA TGTGCTCTTGGAATAGGGTGGCGACCTCCCATCTGGGGGATACCCGAAGAATCGCACACCGATAAACTCATCTTT. Protein sequence: CALGIGWRPPIWGIPEESHTDKLIF.

This clone was recorded a few times. Translating this DNA gives a protein that differs at residue 5 from the TCRdb one, which belongs to a much larger clone; a read error is likely, and the protein shown is this translation. The gene calls are TRDV2 and TRDJ1, with D possibly TRDD3 on 6 matching bases. The CDR3 has 16 amino acids. V dropped 2 bases and J dropped 1 base, with 16 bases sitting between them. Germline CDR1 is GEAIGNYY and CDR2 is EKD. Here the CDR3 reads CACDMGIYRITDKLIF. CDR3 nucleotides: TGTGCCTGTGACATGGGGATTTATAGGATCACCGATAAACTCATCTTT.

This clone was observed at least ten times. V gene TRDV1 combines with J gene TRDJ3; D is possibly TRDD2 or TRDD3 (9 bases each). V lost 1 base, J lost 2 bases, and 24 bases lay in between. CDR3 length: 22 amino acids. CDR1 is TSWWSYY, CDR2 QGS, per germline. The CDR3 nucleotides are TGTGCTCTTGGGGAACGTTCCTTCCTACCGGGGATACGGACCTGGGACACCCGACAGATGTTTTTC. Encoded protein: CALGERSFLPGIRTWDTRQMFF.

This clone was counted at least ten times. This chain joins TRDV1 and TRDJ1; TRDD3 aligns across 8 bases. With 0 bases clipped from V and 0 bases from J, the junction kept 12 bases outside the gene matches. Germline CDR1 is TSWWSYY and CDR2 is QGS. This CDR3 has 19 residues. Written as DNA, the CDR3 is TGTGCTCTTGGGGAACTAAGAGGACGTGGGGGATGTAACACCGATAAACTCATCTTT. Translated, it gives CALGELRGRGGCNTDKLIF.

In the case of this clone: TCRdb has a much larger clone's protein, which differs at residue 3 from the translation of this DNA, likely because of a read error; what is shown is the protein translated from the DNA. CDR3 in DNA: TGTGCCCGTGACAATCTGGGGGATACCCACACCCTAAAACTCATCTTT. Translating it yields CARDNLGDTHTLKLIF. The rearrangement links TRDV2 to TRDJ1; TRDD3 aligns across 11 bases. Germline V gene lookup returns CDR1 GEAIGNYY and CDR2 EKD. The CDR3 is made up of 16 amino acids.